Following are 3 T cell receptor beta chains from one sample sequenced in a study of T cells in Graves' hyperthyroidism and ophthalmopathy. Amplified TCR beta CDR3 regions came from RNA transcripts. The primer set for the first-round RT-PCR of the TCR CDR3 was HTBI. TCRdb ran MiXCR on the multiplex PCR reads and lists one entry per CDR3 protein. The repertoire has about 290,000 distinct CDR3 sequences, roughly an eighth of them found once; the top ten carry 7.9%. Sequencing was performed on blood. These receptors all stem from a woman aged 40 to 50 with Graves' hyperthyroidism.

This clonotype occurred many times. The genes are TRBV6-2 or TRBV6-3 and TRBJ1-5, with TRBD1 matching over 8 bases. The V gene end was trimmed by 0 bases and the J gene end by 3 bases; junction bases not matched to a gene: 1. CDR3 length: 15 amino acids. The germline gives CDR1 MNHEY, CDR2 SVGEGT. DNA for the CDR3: TGTGCCAGCAGTTACTCGGACAGGGCCAATCAGCCCCAGCATTTT. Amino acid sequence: CASSYSDRANQPQHF.

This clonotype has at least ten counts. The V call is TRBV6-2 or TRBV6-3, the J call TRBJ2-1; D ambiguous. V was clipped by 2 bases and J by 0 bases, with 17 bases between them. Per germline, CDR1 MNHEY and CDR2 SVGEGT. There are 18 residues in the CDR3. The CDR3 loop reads CASSYPFFEASSYNEQFF. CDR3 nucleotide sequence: TGTGCCAGCAGTTACCCTTTTTTTGAGGCGAGCTCCTACAATGAGCAGTTCTTC.

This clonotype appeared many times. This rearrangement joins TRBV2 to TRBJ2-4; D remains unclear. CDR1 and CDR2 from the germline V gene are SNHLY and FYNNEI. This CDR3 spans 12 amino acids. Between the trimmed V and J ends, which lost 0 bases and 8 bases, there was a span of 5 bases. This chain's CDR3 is CASSEALDIQYF. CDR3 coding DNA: TGTGCCAGCAGTGAAGCCTTAGACATTCAGTACTTC.